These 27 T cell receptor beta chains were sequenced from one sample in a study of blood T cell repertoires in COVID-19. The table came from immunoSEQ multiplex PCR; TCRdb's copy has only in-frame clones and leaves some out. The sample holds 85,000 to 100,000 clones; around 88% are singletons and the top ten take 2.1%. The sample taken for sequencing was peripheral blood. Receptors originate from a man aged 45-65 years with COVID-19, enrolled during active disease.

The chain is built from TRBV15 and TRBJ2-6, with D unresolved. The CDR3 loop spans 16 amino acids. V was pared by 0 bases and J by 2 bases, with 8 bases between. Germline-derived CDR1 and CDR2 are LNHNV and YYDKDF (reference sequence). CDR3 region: CATSRDVQAGANVLTF. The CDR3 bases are TGTGCCACCAGCAGAGATGTCCAGGCTGGGGCCAACGTCCTGACTTTC.

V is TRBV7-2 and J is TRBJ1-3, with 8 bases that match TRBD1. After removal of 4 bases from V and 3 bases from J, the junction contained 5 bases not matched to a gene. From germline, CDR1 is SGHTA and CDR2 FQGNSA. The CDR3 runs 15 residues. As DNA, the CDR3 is TGTGCCAGCAGCTCAGGGGGCACGGGTGGAAACACCATATATTTT. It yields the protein CASSSGGTGGNTIYF.

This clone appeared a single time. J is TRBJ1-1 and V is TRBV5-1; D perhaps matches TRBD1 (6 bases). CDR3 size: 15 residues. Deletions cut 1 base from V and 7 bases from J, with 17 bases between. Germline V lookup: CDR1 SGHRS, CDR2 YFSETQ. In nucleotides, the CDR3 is TGCGCCAGCAGCTTGCGGGGGGCGAGGGGCGTTGAAGCTTTCTTT. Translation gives CASSLRGARGVEAFF.

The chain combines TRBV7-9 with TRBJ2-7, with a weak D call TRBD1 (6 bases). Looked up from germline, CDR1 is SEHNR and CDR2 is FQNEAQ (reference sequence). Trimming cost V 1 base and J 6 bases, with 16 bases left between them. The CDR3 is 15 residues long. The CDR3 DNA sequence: TGTGCCAGCAGCTTAGAGGGCCACAGGGTTAGCGAGCAGTACTTC. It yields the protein CASSLEGHRVSEQYF.

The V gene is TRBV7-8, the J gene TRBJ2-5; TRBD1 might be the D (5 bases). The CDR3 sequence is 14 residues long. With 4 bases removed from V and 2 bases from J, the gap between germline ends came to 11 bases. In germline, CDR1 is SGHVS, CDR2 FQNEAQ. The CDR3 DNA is TGTGCCAGCAGCTGGGCAGGGTCTCAAGAGACCCAGTACTTC. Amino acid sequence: CASSWAGSQETQYF.

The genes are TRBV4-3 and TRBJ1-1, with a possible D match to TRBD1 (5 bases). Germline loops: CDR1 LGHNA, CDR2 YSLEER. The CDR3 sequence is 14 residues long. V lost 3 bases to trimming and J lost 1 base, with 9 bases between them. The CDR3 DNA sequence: TGCGCCAGCAGCCACACAGGCGGGAACACTGAAGCTTTCTTT. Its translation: CASSHTGGNTEAFF.

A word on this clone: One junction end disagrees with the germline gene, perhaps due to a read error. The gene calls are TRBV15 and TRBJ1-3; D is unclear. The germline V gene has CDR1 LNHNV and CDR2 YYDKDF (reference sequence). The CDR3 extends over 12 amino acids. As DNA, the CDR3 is TGTGCCACCAGCAGAGATTCCCGCGATCGCTCTTTT. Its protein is CATSRDSRDRSF.

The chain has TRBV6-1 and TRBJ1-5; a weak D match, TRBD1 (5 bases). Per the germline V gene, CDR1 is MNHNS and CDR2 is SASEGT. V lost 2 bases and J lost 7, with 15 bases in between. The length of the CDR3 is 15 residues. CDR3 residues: CASSEWRQQGQPQHF. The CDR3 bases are TGTGCCAGCAGTGAATGGCGACAGCAGGGCCAGCCCCAGCATTTT.

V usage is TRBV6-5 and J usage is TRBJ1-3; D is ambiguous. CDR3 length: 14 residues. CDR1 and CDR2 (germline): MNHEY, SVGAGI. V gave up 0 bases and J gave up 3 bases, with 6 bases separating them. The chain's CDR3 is CASSYSRGGNTIYF. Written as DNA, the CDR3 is TGTGCCAGCAGTTACTCGAGAGGTGGAAACACCATATATTTT.

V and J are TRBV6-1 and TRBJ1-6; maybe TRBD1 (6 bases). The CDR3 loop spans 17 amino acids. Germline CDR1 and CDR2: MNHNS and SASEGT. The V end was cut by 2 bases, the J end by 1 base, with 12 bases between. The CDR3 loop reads CASSERIRGSYNSPLHF. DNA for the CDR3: TGTGCCAGCAGTGAACGTATTAGGGGGTCCTATAATTCACCCCTCCACTTT.

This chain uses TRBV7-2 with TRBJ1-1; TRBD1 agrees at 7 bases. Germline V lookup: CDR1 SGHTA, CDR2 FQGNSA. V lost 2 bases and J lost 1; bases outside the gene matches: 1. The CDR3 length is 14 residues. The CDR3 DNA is TGTGCCAGCAGCTTATGGACAGGGAACACTGAAGCTTTCTTT. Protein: CASSLWTGNTEAFF.

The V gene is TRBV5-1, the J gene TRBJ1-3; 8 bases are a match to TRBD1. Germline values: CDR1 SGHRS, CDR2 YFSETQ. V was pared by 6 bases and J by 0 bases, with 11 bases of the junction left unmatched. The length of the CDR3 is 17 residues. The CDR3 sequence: CASTAGQGLVSGNTIYF. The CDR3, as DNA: TGCGCCAGCACCGCAGGACAGGGACTTGTCTCTGGAAACACCATATATTTT.

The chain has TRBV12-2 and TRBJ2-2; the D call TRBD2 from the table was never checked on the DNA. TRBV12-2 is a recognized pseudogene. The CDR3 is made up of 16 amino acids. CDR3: CASRLGTRRNTGELFF. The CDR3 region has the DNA TGTGCAAGTCGCCTCGGGACTAGAAGGAACACCGGGGAGCTGTTTTTT.

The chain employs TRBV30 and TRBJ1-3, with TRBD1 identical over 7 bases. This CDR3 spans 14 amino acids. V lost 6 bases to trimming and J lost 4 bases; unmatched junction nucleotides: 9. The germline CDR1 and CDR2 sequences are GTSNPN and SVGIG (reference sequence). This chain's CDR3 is CACTQGRSGNTIYF. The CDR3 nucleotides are TGTGCCTGCACACAGGGGCGATCCGGAAACACCATATATTTT.

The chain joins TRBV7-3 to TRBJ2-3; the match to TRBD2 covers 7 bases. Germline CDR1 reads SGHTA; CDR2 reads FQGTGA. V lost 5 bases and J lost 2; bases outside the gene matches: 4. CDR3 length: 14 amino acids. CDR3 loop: CASSRSGSTDTQYF. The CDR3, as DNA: TGTGCCAGCAGCCGTAGCGGGTCCACAGATACGCAGTATTTT.

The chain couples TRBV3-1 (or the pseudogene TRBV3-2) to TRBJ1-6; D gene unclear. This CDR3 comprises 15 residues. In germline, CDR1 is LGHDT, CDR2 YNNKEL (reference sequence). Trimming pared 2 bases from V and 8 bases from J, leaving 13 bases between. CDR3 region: CASSQRLGRDSPLHF. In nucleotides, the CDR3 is TGTGCCAGCAGCCAACGGTTAGGGAGGGATTCACCCCTCCACTTT.

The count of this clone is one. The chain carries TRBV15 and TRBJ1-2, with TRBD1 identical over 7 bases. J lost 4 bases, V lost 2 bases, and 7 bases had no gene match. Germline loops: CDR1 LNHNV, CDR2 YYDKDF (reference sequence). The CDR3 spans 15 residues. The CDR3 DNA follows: TGTGCCACCAGCAGACCCTTGGGACAGCTCTATGGCTACACCTTC. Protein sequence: CATSRPLGQLYGYTF.

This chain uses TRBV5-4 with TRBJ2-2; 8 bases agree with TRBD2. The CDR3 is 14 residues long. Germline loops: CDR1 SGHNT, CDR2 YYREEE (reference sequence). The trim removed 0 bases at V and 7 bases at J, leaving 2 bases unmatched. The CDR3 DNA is TGTGCCAGCAGCTTGGGACTAGCGAACGGGGAGCTGTTTTTT. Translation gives CASSLGLANGELFF.

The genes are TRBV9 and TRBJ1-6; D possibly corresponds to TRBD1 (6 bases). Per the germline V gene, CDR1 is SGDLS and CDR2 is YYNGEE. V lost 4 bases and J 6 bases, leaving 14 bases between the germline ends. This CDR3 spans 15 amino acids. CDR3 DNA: TGTGCCAGCAGCCCCACCGGACAGATTAATTCACCCCTCCACTTT. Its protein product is CASSPTGQINSPLHF. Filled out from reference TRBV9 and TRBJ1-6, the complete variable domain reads DSGVTQTPKHLITATGQRVTLRCSPRSGDLSVYWYQQSLDQGLQFLIQYYNGEERAKGNILERFSAQQFPDLHSELNLSSLELGDSALYFCASSPTGQINSPLHFGNGTRLTVT.

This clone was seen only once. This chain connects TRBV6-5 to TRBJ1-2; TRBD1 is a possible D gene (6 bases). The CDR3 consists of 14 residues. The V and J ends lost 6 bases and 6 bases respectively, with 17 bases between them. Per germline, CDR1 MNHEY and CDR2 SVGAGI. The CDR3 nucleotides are TGTGCCAGCAGCCACAGGGCCCCGGCTGATGGCTACACCTTC. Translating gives CASSHRAPADGYTF.

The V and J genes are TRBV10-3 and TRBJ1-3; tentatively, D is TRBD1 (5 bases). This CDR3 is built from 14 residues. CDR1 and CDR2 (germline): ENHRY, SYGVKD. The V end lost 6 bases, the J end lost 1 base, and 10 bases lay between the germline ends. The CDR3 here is CAISNRRSGNTIYF. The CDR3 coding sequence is TGTGCCATCAGCAACAGGCGTTCTGGAAACACCATATATTTT.

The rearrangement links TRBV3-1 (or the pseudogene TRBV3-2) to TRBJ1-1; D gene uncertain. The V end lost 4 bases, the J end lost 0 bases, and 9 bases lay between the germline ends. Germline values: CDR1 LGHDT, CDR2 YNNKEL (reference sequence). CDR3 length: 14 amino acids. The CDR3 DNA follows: TGTGCCAGCAGCCTCCAGGACTTGAACACTGAAGCTTTCTTT. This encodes CASSLQDLNTEAFF.

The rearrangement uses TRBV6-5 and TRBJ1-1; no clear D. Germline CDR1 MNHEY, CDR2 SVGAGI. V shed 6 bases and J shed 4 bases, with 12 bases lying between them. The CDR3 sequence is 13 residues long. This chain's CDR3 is CASSERVGTEAFF. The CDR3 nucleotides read TGTGCCAGCAGCGAGAGGGTGGGCACTGAAGCTTTCTTT.

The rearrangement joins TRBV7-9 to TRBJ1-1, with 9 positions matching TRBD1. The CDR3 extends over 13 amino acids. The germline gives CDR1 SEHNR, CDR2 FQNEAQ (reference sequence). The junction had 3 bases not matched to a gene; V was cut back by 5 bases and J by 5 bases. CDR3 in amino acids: CASSKTGGTEAFF. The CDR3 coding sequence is TGTGCCAGCAGCAAGACAGGGGGTACTGAAGCTTTCTTT.

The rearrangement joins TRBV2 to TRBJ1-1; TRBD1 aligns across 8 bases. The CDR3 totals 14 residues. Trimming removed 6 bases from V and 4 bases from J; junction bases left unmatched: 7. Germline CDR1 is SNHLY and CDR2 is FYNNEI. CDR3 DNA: TGTGCCAGCAGCAGACAGGGGTCCGGCACTGAAGCTTTCTTT. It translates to CASSRQGSGTEAFF.

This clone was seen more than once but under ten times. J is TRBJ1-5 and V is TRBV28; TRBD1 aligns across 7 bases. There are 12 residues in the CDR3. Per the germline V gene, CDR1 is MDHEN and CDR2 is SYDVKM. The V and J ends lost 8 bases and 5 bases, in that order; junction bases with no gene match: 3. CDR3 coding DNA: TGTGCCAGCGAGGGGGCGGATCAGCCCCAGCATTTT. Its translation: CASEGADQPQHF.

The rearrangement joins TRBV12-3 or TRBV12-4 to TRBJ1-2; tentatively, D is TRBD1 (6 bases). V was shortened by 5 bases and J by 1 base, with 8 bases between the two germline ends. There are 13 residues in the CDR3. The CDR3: CASSKDSNYGYTF. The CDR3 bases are TGTGCCAGCAGTAAGGACAGTAACTATGGCTACACCTTC.